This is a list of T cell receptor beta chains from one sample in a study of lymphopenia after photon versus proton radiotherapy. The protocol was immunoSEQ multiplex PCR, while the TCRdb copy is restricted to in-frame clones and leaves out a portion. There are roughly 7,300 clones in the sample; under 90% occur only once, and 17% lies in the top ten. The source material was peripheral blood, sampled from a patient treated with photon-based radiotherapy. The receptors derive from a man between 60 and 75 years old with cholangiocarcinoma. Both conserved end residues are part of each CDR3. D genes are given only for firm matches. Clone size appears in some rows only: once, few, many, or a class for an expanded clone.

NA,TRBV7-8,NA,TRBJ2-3,TGTGCCAGCAGCGACCTCAGAGGGGATACGCAGTATTTT,CASSDLRGDTQYF
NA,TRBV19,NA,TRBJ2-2,TGTGCCAGTAGTATAAGACGGGGATCCACCGGGGAGCTGTTTTTT,CASSIRRGSTGELFF
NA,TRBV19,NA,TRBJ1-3,TGTGCCAGTAGTAACGGAAGGAGTGGAAACACCATATATTTT,CASSNGRSGNTIYF
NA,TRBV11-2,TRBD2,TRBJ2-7,TGTGCCAGCAGCCCCAACTTGGCGGGAGGGCCTATCGAGCAGTACTTC,CASSPNLAGGPIEQYF
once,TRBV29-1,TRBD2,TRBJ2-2,TGCAGCGCCGGGCGGGGGGACACCGGGGAGCTGTTTTTT,CSAGRGDTGELFF
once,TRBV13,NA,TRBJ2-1,TGTGCCAGCAGCTTAGGGGGGCGTGGGTTCGGTCTGATCTTC,CASSLGGRGFGLIF
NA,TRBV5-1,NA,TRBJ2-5,TGCGCCAGCAGCTTGGTACAGGGTCAGGGGAAGACCCAGTACTTC,CASSLVQGQGKTQYF
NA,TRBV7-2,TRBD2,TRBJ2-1,TGTGCCAGCGCCGTAGCGGGGGTGGGTGAGCAGTTCTTC,CASAVAGVGEQFF
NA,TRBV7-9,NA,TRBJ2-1,TGTGCCAGCAGACGACACGGGATTCGCGGGGCCAATGAGCAGTTCTTC,CASRRHGIRGANEQFF
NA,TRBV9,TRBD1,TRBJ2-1,TGTGCCAGCAGCGTCACAGGGGGCTGGAATGAGCAGTTCTTC,CASSVTGGWNEQFF
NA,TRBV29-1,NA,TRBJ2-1,TGCAGCGCCCCCGAAGACGGGACACCCTACAATGAGCAGTTCTTC,CSAPEDGTPYNEQFF
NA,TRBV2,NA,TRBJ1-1,TGTGCCAGCAGTGAATTAAGCAAGAACACTGAAGCTTTCTTT,CASSELSKNTEAFF
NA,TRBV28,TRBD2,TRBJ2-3,TGTGCCAGCAGTTTAAGCGGGATTCTCAGTAGCACAGATACGCAGTATTTT,CASSLSGILSSTDTQYF
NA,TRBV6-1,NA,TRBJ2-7,TGTGCCAGCATACAGGGCGTCGGCGAGCAGTACTTC,CASIQGVGEQYF
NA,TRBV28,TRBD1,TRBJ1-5,TGTGCCAGCAGTTTGACAGGGGCGAAATTACTGGGCAATCAGCCCCAGCATTTT,CASSLTGAKLLGNQPQHF
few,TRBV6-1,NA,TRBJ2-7,TGTGCCAGCATGTCCCCGGGACGGATTTACGAGCAGTACTTC,CASMSPGRIYEQYF
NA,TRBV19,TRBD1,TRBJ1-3,TGTGCCAGTACTCTACCTACCGGGACAGAAGATTCCGGAAACACCATATATTTT,CASTLPTGTEDSGNTIYF
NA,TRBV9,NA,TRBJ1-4,TGTGCCAGCAGCGTAGGAGGGCTGGCCCCCCCGGATGAAAAACTGTTTTTT,CASSVGGLAPPDEKLFF
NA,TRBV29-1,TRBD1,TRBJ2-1,TGCAGCGTTGGGACAGGCCCCATGAATGAGCAGTTCTTC,CSVGTGPMNEQFF
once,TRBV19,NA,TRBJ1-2,TGTGCCAGTAGTATAGATTGGGCAGGCTATGGCTACACCTTC,CASSIDWAGYGYTF
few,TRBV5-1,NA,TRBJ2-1,TGCGCCAGCAGCTTGGCACAAAATGAGCAGTTCTTC,CASSLAQNEQFF
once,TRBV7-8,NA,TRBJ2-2,TGTGCCAGCAGACTCGAGACTCCTAGTAACTCCGGGGAGCTGTTTTTT,CASRLETPSNSGELFF
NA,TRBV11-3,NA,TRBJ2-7,TGTGCCAGCAGCTTAGCCCTTACGGGGCAGCCAAGACTCTACGAGCAGTACTTC,CASSLALTGQPRLYEQYF
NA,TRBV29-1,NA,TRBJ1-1,TGCAGCGCAGGACGGGAAACAAACACTGAAGCTTTCTTT,CSAGRETNTEAFF
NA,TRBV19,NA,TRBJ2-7,TGTGCCAGTAGTAATCGACAGTCCTACGAGCAGTACTTC,CASSNRQSYEQYF
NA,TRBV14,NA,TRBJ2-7,TGTGCCAGCAGCCAAGCGGGAACCACACAGTACTTC,CASSQAGTTQYF
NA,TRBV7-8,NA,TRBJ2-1,TGTGCCAGCAGCTTCTCCCGGGCCGGGGATGAGCAGTTCTTC,CASSFSRAGDEQFF
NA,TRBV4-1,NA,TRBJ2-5,TGCGCCAGCAGCCGATCGGGACACCCGCAAGAGACCCAGTACTTC,CASSRSGHPQETQYF
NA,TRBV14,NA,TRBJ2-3,TGTGCCAGCAGCCAAGATCGAGGCGATACGCAGTATTTT,CASSQDRGDTQYF
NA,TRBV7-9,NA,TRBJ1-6,TGTGCCAGCAGCTTATTCGCAGGGGAGAATTCACCCCTCCACTTT,CASSLFAGENSPLHF
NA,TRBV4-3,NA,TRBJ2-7,TGCGCCAGCAGCCAAGACCACGCAAGAGAGCAGTACTTC,CASSQDHAREQYF
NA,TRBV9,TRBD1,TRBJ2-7,TGTGCCAGCAGCGTAGAGGACAGGGGGTTTTACGAGCAGTACTTC,CASSVEDRGFYEQYF
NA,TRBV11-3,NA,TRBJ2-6,TGTGCCAGCAGCCCAAGCGATACTACAGCGACCTCTGGGGCCAACGTCCTGACTTTC,CASSPSDTTATSGANVLTF
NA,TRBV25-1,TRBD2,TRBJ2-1,TGTGCCAGCTCCGTCGGGGGGTTCGATGAGCAGTTCTTC,CASSVGGFDEQFF
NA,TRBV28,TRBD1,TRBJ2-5,TGTGCCAGCAGCCGAAGACAGGGTGGGGAGACCCAGTACTTC,CASSRRQGGETQYF
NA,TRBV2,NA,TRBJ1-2,TGTGCCAGCAGTGTTCGTGTAGGGCCCGGCTACACCTTC,CASSVRVGPGYTF
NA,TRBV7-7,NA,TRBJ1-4,TGTGCTAGCAGCTTAGAACAGGAGGTAATTGAAAAACTGTTTTTT,CASSLEQEVIEKLFF
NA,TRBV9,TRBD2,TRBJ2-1,TGTGCCAGCAGCGCACTCCTACTGGCGGGGGAATACAATGAGCAGTTCTTC,CASSALLLAGEYNEQFF
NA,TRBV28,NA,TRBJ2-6,TGTGCCAGCAGTTTATATGGCATCGCAGGGGCCAACGTCCTGACTTTC,CASSLYGIAGANVLTF
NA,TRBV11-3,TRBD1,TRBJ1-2,TGTGCCAGCAGCTGGGCCGGGACAGGGGTGACGGGCTACACCTTC,CASSWAGTGVTGYTF
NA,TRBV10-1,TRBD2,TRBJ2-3,TGCGCCAGCAGTGAGGCGGGGGACGGCACAGATACGCAGTATTTT,CASSEAGDGTDTQYF
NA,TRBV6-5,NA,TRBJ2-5,TGTGCCAGCAGTTACAGGCCAGGGTGGAGAGAGACCCAGTACTTC,CASSYRPGWRETQYF
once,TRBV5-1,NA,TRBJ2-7,TGCGCCAGCAGCCCCGGGCAGCTCTACGAGCAGTACTTC,CASSPGQLYEQYF
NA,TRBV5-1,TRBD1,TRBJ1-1,TGCGCCAGCAGCTTGGCCGGGACAGGGAACCCTGAAGCTTTCTTT,CASSLAGTGNPEAFF
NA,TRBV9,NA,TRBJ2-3,TGTGCCAGCAGCCCCGGGGAAGGTACGCAGTATTTT,CASSPGEGTQYF
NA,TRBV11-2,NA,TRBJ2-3,TGTGCCAGCAGCTCCCTGCGCACAGATACGCAGTATTTT,CASSSLRTDTQYF
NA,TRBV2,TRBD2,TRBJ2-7,TGTGCCAGCAGGTCACTAGCGGGAGGCGAGCAGTACTTC,CASRSLAGGEQYF